These T cell receptor beta chains were read from a single sample in a study of blood T cell repertoires in COVID-19. Repertoires were generated with immunoSEQ multiplex PCR, while TCRdb's copy carries only in-frame clones and drops some. The table lists some 70,000 clones, 86% of them singletons. The sequencing input was peripheral blood. The receptor set was obtained from a man aged 30-40 years with acute or convalescent COVID-19. The CDR3 runs from the conserved cysteine through the conserved F or W. D genes are given only for firm matches. Clone size, where shown, is once, few, many, or a class for clones that have expanded.

d_call clone_size j_call v_call cdr3_nt cdr3_aa
TRBD2 - TRBJ2-2 TRBV5-1 TGCGCCAGCAACATCGGGACTAGCGGGAGAAGGACCGGGGAGCTGTTTTTT CASNIGTSGRRTGELFF
TRBD1 - TRBJ2-7 TRBV27 TGTGCCAGCAGCTTTTGGAGGGACAGGGTCAACGAGCAGTACTTC CASSFWRDRVNEQYF
- - TRBJ2-5 TRBV7-8 TGTGCCAGCAGCAGAGACAGGACCGAGACCCAGTACTTC CASSRDRTETQYF
- once TRBJ2-1 TRBV7-9 TGTGCCAGCAGCTTAGGGGGGCTCGGTGAGCAGTTCTTC CASSLGGLGEQFF
- - TRBJ1-4 TRBV18 TGTGCCAGCTCACCAGGGCCCAGAACTAATGAAAAACTGTTTTTT CASSPGPRTNEKLFF
TRBD2 once TRBJ2-1 TRBV3-1/TRBV3-2 TGTGCCAGCAGCCAAGAGGGACTAGCGCACTACAATGAGCAGTTCTTC CASSQEGLAHYNEQFF
- - TRBJ1-6 TRBV6-5 TGTGCCAGCACAAGGACAGCTAATTCACCCCTCCACTTT CASTRTANSPLHF
TRBD1 - TRBJ1-1 TRBV27 TGTGCCAGCAGTTTAAGGCAGGGGGGTTCTAGCATGAACACTGAAGCTTTCTTT CASSLRQGGSSMNTEAFF
- - TRBJ2-2 TRBV2 TGTGCCAGCAGGTTCCTCACCGGGGAGCTGTTTTTT CASRFLTGELFF
- - TRBJ2-2 TRBV12-3/TRBV12-4 TGTGCCAGCAGTCCCCCCCAGGCCGGGGAGCTGTTTTTT CASSPPQAGELFF
- - TRBJ2-1 TRBV30 TGTGCCTGGTCCTCCTCCTACAATGAGCAGTTCTTC CAWSSSYNEQFF
- - TRBJ1-5 TRBV13 TGTGCCAGCAGCTTAGGCCAGAATCAGCCCCAGCATTTT CASSLGQNQPQHF
- - TRBJ2-5 TRBV6-1 TGTGCCAGCAGTGATCGGCGGGAGACCCAGTACTTC CASSDRRETQYF
- - TRBJ2-1 TRBV20-1 TGCAGTGCTCCCTTACTGAATGAGCAGTTCTTC CSAPLLNEQFF
- - TRBJ2-7 TRBV18 TGTGCCAGCTCACCACCCCGGGGGTACGAGCAGTACTTC CASSPPRGYEQYF
TRBD1 - TRBJ1-6 TRBV25-1 TGTGCCAGCACGACAGGGGATCGTTCACCCCTCCACTTT CASTTGDRSPLHF
- - TRBJ1-1 TRBV7-3 TGTGCCAGCAGCATACAATCCAACACTGAAGCTTTCTTT CASSIQSNTEAFF